This T cell receptor beta chain is drawn from a study of blood T cell repertoires in COVID-19. Study-wide background: COVID-19 samples from acute and convalescent phases originated in the United States, Italy and Spain. T cells, B-cell-depleted T cells, or PBMCs provided the cDNA or gDNA that served as material.

In the original analysis: Estimated nucleated cell counts came from reference gene primer amplification. The table came from immunoSEQ multiplex PCR; TCRdb's copy has only in-frame clones and leaves some out. From that table come the V and J calls and clone size; the DNA was used to work out D and trimming. This sample has about 190,000 clones, with almost 90% found just once. Germline CDR1 and CDR2: MGHDK and SYGVNS. The CDR3 is 15 residues long. J gave up 1 base and V 6 bases, and 6 bases lay outside the gene matches. The sample taken for sequencing was peripheral blood. The genes are TRBV25-1 and TRBJ2-4; 7 positions match TRBD1. The sequence derives from a middle-aged man with acute or convalescent COVID-19. CDR3 loop: CASSPDRVAKNIQYF. CDR3 nucleotide sequence: TGTGCCAGCAGCCCAGACAGGGTTGCCAAAAACATTCAGTACTTC.